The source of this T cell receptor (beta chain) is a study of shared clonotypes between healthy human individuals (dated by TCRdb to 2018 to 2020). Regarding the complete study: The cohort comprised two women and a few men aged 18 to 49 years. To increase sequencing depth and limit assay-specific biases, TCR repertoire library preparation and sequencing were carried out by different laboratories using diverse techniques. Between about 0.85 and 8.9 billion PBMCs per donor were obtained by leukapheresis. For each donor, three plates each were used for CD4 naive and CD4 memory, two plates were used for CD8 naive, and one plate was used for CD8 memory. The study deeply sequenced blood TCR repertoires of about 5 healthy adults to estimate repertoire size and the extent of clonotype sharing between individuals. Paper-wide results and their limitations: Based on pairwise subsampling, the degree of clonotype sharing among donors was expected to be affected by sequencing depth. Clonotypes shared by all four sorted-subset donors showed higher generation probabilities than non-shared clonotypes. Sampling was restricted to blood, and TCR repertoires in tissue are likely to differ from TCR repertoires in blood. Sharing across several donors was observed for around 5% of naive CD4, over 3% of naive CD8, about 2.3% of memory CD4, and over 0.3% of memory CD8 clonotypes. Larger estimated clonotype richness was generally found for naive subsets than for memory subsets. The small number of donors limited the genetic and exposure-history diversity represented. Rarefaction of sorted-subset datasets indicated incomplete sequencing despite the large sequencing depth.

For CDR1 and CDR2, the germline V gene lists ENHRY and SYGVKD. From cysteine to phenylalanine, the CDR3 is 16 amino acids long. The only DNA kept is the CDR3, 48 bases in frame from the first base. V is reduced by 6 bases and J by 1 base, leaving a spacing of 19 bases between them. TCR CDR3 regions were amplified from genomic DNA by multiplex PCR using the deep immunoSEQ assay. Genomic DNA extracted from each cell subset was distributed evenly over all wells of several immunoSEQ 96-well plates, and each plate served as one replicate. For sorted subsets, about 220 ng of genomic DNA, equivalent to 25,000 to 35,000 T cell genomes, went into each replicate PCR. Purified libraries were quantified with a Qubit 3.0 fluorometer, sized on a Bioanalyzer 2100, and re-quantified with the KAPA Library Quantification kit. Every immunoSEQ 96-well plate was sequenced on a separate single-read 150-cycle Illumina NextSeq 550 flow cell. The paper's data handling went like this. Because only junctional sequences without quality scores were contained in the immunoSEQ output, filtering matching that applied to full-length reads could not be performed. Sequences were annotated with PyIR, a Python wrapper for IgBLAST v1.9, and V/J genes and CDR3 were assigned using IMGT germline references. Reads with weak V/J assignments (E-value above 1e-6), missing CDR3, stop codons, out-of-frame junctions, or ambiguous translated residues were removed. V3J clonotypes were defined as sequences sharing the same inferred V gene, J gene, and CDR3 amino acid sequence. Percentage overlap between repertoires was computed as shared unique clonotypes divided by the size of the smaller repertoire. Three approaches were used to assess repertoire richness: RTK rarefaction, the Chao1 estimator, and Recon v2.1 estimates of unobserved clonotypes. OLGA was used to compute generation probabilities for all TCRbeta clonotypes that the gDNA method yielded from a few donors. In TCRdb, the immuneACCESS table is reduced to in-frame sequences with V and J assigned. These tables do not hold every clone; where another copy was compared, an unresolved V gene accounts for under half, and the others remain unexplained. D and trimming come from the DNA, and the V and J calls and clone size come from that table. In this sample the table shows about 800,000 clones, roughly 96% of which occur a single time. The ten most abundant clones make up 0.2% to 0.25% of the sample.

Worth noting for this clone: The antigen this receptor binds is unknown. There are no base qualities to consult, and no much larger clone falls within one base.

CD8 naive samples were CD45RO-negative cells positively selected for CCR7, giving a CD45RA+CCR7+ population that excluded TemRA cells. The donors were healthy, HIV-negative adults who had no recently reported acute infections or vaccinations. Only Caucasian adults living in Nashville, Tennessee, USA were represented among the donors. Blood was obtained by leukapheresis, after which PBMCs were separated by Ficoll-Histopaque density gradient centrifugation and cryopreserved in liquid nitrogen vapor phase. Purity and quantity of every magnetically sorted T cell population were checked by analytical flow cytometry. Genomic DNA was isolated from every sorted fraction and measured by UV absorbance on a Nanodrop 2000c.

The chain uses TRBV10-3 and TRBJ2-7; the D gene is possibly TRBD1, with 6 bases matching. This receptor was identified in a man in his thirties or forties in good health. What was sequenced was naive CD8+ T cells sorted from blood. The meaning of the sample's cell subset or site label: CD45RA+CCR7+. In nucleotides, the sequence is TGTGCCATCAGCGCTGAAGTGGGGGCGCATTCCTACGAGCAGTACTTC. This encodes CAISAEVGAHSYEQYF.